The 5 T cell receptor beta chains given below trace back to one sample, sequenced in a study of blood T cell repertoires in COVID-19. The method was immunoSEQ multiplex PCR; TCRdb's version includes in-frame clones alone and lacks a portion of them. Of 60,000 to 80,000 clones listed, more than 70% are singletons. Sequenced input: peripheral blood. All receptors derive from a woman in her seventies with acute or convalescent COVID-19.

This clone was recorded a few times. The rearrangement links TRBV4-1 to TRBJ1-5; D perhaps matches TRBD1 (5 bases). The CDR3 has 15 amino acids. Germline V gives CDR1 MGHRA, CDR2 YSYEKL. V was pared by 4 bases and J by 0 bases, with 10 bases between. This chain's CDR3 is CASSPTDTSNQPQHF. CDR3 coding DNA: TGCGCCAGCAGCCCCACGGACACTAGCAATCAGCCCCAGCATTTT.

The chain is built from TRBV7-8 and TRBJ1-2; 8 bases map to TRBD1. Germline lookup yields CDR1 SGHVS and CDR2 FQNEAQ. The CDR3 totals 14 residues. The J segment lost 7 bases and the V segment lost 5 bases, leaving 9 bases of the junction unmatched. The CDR3 here is CASSPRTGKGGYTF. The CDR3 nucleotides read TGTGCCAGCAGCCCCCGGACAGGGAAGGGTGGCTACACCTTC.

The genes are TRBV7-2 and TRBJ1-5, with 9 bases identical to TRBD1. J lost 8 bases, V lost 6 bases, and 8 bases had no gene match. Germline loops: CDR1 SGHTA, CDR2 FQGNSA. This CDR3 has 14 amino acids. The CDR3 spells CASSRTGVFEPQHF. The CDR3 DNA reads TGTGCCAGCAGTCGGACAGGGGTCTTCGAGCCCCAGCATTTT.

This clone appeared a few times. The chain combines TRBV7-9 with TRBJ1-5; a possible D gene is TRBD1 (6 bases). Germline V lookup: CDR1 SEHNR, CDR2 FQNEAQ (reference sequence). The CDR3 is 15 amino acids. The germline V and J ends were trimmed by 11 bases and 7 bases, with 24 bases remaining between them. CDR3 protein: CAVGHSVGANQPQHF. CDR3 DNA: TGTGCCGTGGGACACTCAGTGGGGGCAAACCAGCCCCAGCATTTT.

The CDR3 bases are TGTGCCAGTAGTAGGAGTCTTAACTATGGCTACACCTTC. It yields the protein CASSRSLNYGYTF. The chain employs TRBV19 and TRBJ1-2, with D unresolved. The CDR3 loop spans 13 amino acids. Trimming took 4 bases from V and 1 from J, leaving 7 bases between them. CDR1 LNHDA and CDR2 SQIVND come from the germline V gene (reference sequence).